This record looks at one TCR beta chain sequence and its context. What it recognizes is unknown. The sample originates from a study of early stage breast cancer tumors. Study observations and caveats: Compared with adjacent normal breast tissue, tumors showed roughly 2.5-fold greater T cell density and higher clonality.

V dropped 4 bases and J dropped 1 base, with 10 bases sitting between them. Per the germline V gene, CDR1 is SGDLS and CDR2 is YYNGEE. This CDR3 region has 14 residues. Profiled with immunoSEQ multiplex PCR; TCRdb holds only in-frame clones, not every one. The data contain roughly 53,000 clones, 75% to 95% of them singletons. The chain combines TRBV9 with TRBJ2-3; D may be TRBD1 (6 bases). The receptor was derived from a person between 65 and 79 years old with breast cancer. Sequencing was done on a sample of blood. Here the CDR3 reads CASSRGTRTDTQYF. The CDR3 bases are TGTGCCAGCAGCAGGGGGACACGCACAGATACGCAGTATTTT.